Each of the 15 T cell receptor beta chains below was sequenced from the same sample in a study of T cells in Graves' hyperthyroidism and ophthalmopathy. Template material for amplifying TCR beta CDR3 regions consisted of RNA transcripts. The HTBI primer set drove a first-round RT-PCR of the TCR CDR3. TCRdb ran MiXCR on the multiplex PCR reads and lists one entry per CDR3 protein. The table records 300,000 to 400,000 distinct CDR3 sequences, roughly 18% of them present only once. Source material: blood. The receptors come from a woman between 45 and 65 years old with Graves' hyperthyroidism.

The chain couples TRBV6-1 to TRBJ2-2, with D perhaps TRBD1 (5 bases). V shed 4 bases and J shed 4 bases, with 10 bases lying between them. The germline CDR1 and CDR2 sequences are MNHNS and SASEGT. The CDR3 is made up of 14 amino acids. CDR3 sequence: CASSAWTSTGELFF. The CDR3 DNA sequence: TGTGCCAGCAGTGCCTGGACAAGCACCGGGGAGCTGTTTTTT.

The V gene is TRBV14, the J gene TRBJ2-3; 7 bases agree with TRBD2. This CDR3 region has 16 residues. V trimming: 4 bases; J trimming: 4 bases; junction bases outside the gene matches: 11. Per the germline V gene, CDR1 is SGHDN and CDR2 is FVKESK. The CDR3 DNA sequence: TGTGCCAGCAGCCCATACAGCGGGATCTTAGCAGATACGCAGTATTTT. Protein product: CASSPYSGILADTQYF.

This chain links TRBV20-1 with TRBJ2-1, with TRBD2 identical over 9 bases. The CDR3 loop spans 16 amino acids. The V and J ends lost 0 bases and 9 bases, in that order; junction bases with no gene match: 12. Germline assignment: CDR1 DFQATT and CDR2 SNEGSKA (reference sequence). The CDR3: CSARDPGTSQGGEQFF. DNA for the CDR3: TGCAGTGCTAGAGACCCCGGGACTAGCCAAGGGGGTGAGCAGTTCTTC.

The chain has TRBV27 and TRBJ2-5; the D gene could be TRBD1 or TRBD2 (5 bases each). The V gene's germline CDR1 is MNHEY and CDR2 SMNVEV (reference sequence). The CDR3 extends over 14 amino acids. V was shortened by 3 bases and J by 4 bases, with 12 bases between the two germline ends. The CDR3: CASSLGRGRETQYF. The CDR3 region has the DNA TGTGCCAGCAGTTTGGGACGGGGAAGAGAGACCCAGTACTTC.

The CDR3 sequence: CASTRDTSYEQYF. CDR3 nucleotide sequence: TGTGCCAGCACCCGGGACACGTCCTACGAGCAGTACTTC. The chain joins TRBV2 to TRBJ2-7; possibly TRBD1 for D (6 bases). The germline gives CDR1 SNHLY, CDR2 FYNNEI. Trimming removed 7 bases from V and 1 base from J, with 11 bases in between. CDR3 length: 13 residues.

This chain uses TRBV5-1 with TRBJ1-1; TRBD1 agrees at 7 bases. The CDR3 loop spans 13 amino acids. Germline loops: CDR1 SGHRS, CDR2 YFSETQ. Trimming took 5 bases from V and 3 from J; bases not matched to a gene: 4. The CDR3 loop is CASRTGFDTEAFF. The CDR3 DNA is TGCGCCAGCAGGACAGGGTTTGACACTGAAGCTTTCTTT.

The chain couples TRBV28 to TRBJ2-5, with D uncertain. V lost 5 bases and J lost 4, with 23 bases in between. The CDR3 loop spans 17 amino acids. The germline gives CDR1 MDHEN, CDR2 SYDVKM. CDR3 loop: CASSRMASDAYRETQYF. The CDR3 DNA follows: TGTGCCAGCAGTAGAATGGCGTCAGACGCTTACCGAGAGACCCAGTACTTC.

This clonotype occurred many times. J is TRBJ1-1 and V is TRBV2; perhaps TRBD1 as D (5 bases). There are 14 residues in the CDR3. Germline-derived CDR1 and CDR2 are SNHLY and FYNNEI. Trimming stripped 1 base from V and 4 bases from J, with 10 bases between. The CDR3 DNA follows: TGTGCCAGCAGTGAAGGTCGGGGCTCCACTGAAGCTTTCTTT. Translation gives CASSEGRGSTEAFF. Complete variable domain (other parts from reference TRBV2 and TRBJ1-1): EPEVTQTPSHQVTQMGQEVILRCVPISNHLYFYWYRQILGQKVEFLVSFYNNEISEKSEIFDDQFSVERPDGSNFTLKIRSTKLEDSAMYFCASSEGRGSTEAFFGQGTRLTVV.

This chain joins TRBV30 and TRBJ2-1, with TRBD2 matching over 7 bases. After removal of 5 bases from V and 10 bases from J, the junction contained 11 bases not matched to a gene. The CDR3 is made up of 13 amino acids. Per germline, CDR1 GTSNPN and CDR2 SVGIG (reference sequence). The CDR3 nucleotides are TGTGCCTGGTCTCTAGCGGTAGTCGAAGAGCAGTTCTTC. This codes for CAWSLAVVEEQFF.

This clonotype was seen at least ten times. The rearrangement uses TRBV6-1 and TRBJ2-3; 10 bases match TRBD2. The CDR3 has 15 residues. With 10 bases clipped from V and 1 base from J, the junction kept 8 bases outside the gene matches. Per the germline V gene, CDR1 is MNHNS and CDR2 is SASEGT. Written as DNA, the CDR3 is TGTGCCATTTCACCTAGCGGGGGTGGCACAGATACGCAGTATTTT. Residues: CAISPSGGGTDTQYF.

This rearrangement joins TRBV3-1 to TRBJ2-2; D is ambiguous. This CDR3 comprises 13 residues. Germline values: CDR1 LGHDT, CDR2 YNNKEL (reference sequence). Trimming shortened V by 3 bases and J by 5 bases, and 7 bases separated the two germline ends. DNA of the CDR3: TGTGCCAGCAGCCAGTCTGATACCGGGGAGCTGTTTTTT. Translating gives CASSQSDTGELFF.

A few counts support this clonotype. V is TRBV7-2 and J is TRBJ2-5; TRBD2 is a possible D gene (6 bases). The germline CDR1 and CDR2 sequences are SGHTA and FQGNSA. V lost 3 bases and J lost 4, with 15 bases in between. The CDR3 runs 15 residues. CDR3 loop: CASSFPGTRTETQYF. CDR3 DNA: TGTGCCAGCAGCTTCCCCGGGACTCGAACAGAGACCCAGTACTTC. Supplemented by reference TRBV7-2 and TRBJ2-5, the full variable domain reads GAGVSQSPSNKVTEKGKDVELRCDPISGHTALYWYRQSLGQGLEFLIYFQGNSAPDKSGLPSDRFSAERTGGSVSTLTIQRTQQEDSAVYLCASSFPGTRTETQYFGPGTRLLVL.

This clonotype has more than one count but fewer than ten. J is TRBJ1-1 and V is TRBV5-6, with D hard to call. The CDR3 is made up of 13 amino acids. Trimming cost V 3 bases and J 4 bases, with 10 bases left between them. Germline CDR1 and CDR2: SGHDT and YYEEEE. In nucleotides, the CDR3 is TGTGCCAGCAGCTCACCGGGAGGCACTGAAGCTTTCTTT. Its translation: CASSSPGGTEAFF.

There are a few counts of this clonotype. The chain recombines TRBV20-1 with TRBJ2-3; D remains ambiguous. The V end lost 3 bases, the J end lost 4 bases, and 14 bases lay between the germline ends. The V gene's germline CDR1 is DFQATT and CDR2 SNEGSKA (reference sequence). CDR3 length: 14 amino acids. The CDR3 spells CSARVGQAADTQYF. The DNA of the CDR3 is TGCAGTGCTAGGGTCGGGCAGGCCGCAGATACGCAGTATTTT.

This clonotype was picked up many times. The rearrangement links TRBV28 to TRBJ2-5; no reliable D call. CDR3 size: 13 residues. The germline gives CDR1 MDHEN, CDR2 SYDVKM. V was cut by 8 bases and J by 3 bases, with 13 bases left in between. The CDR3 DNA is TGTGCCAGCGGGTTGAGTGGGGAAGAGACCCAGTACTTC. This sequence encodes CASGLSGEETQYF. Combining the CDR3 with reference TRBV28 and TRBJ2-5 gives the whole variable domain DVKVTQSSRYLVKRTGEKVFLECVQDMDHENMFWYRQDPGLGLRLIYFSYDVKMKEKGDIPEGYSVSREKKERFSLILESASTNQTSMYLCASGLSGEETQYFGPGTRLLVL.